These 32 T cell receptor beta chains were all obtained from the same sample, sequenced in a study of long-term antiretroviral therapy in people with HIV. Samples were assayed with immunoSEQ v3.0 at survey level. Some clones are missing from TCRdb's copy, which holds only in-frame ones; the method was immunoSEQ multiplex PCR. Among some 21,000 clones, roughly four fifths were seen once, and the ten largest hold 4% to 6%. The sample was unsorted PBMCs, taken 0.3 years after starting antiretroviral therapy. The receptors were sampled from a man aged 45-65 years with HIV.

The chain carries TRBV5-8 and TRBJ1-2; D might be TRBD1 (5 bases). This CDR3 contains 15 residues. Trimming removed 4 bases from V and 4 bases from J, with 17 bases in between. The germline V gene encodes CDR1 SGHTS and CDR2 YDEGEE. The CDR3 here is CASSPGGPQGYGYTF. The CDR3, as DNA: TGTGCCAGCAGCCCGGGGGGACCTCAGGGCTATGGCTACACCTTC.

DNA for the CDR3: TGTGCCAGCAGTTTCTCCCCTGAAACTCGCAGCTCCTACGAGCAGTACTTC. Translated, it gives CASSFSPETRSSYEQYF. The chain has TRBV27 and TRBJ2-5, with no clear D. The DNA matches TRBJ2-7 better at its end, which makes the J call doubtful. CDR3 size: 17 residues. Germline loops: CDR1 MNHEY, CDR2 SMNVEV (reference sequence).

The rearrangement links TRBV7-2 to TRBJ2-2; 10 positions agree with TRBD2. Germline CDR1 and CDR2: SGHTA and FQGNSA. V shed 6 bases, J shed 2 bases, and the junction held 3 bases outside the gene matches. The CDR3 is 15 amino acids. The chain's CDR3 is CASSLAGVNTGELFF. The CDR3, as DNA: TGTGCCAGCAGTCTAGCGGGGGTTAACACCGGGGAGCTGTTTTTT.

The J gene is TRBJ2-1, the V gene TRBV27, with D perhaps TRBD2 (6 bases). This CDR3 is built from 12 residues. Per the germline V gene, CDR1 is MNHEY and CDR2 is SMNVEV (reference sequence). V was trimmed by 0 bases and J by 10 bases, leaving 7 bases between them. CDR3 DNA: TGTGCCAGCAGTTTATCGGGGAGGGAGCAGTTCTTC. It encodes CASSLSGREQFF.

This clone was found once. The gene calls are TRBV28 and TRBJ2-7; weak D call: TRBD1 (5 bases). V was trimmed by 4 bases and J by 2 bases, leaving 15 bases between them. Germline assignment: CDR1 MDHEN and CDR2 SYDVKM. The CDR3 runs to 15 residues. CDR3 DNA: TGTGCCAGCAGTTCTGTGGGCAGGGCCCCCTACGAGCAGTACTTC. Encoded protein: CASSSVGRAPYEQYF. The complete variable domain, with remaining parts taken from reference TRBV28 and TRBJ2-7, reads DVKVTQSSRYLVKRTGEKVFLECVQDMDHENMFWYRQDPGLGLRLIYFSYDVKMKEKGDIPEGYSVSREKKERFSLILESASTNQTSMYLCASSSVGRAPYEQYFGPGTRLTVT.

The V and J genes are TRBV6-5 and TRBJ2-1; the match to TRBD2 covers 9 bases. Per the germline V gene, CDR1 is MNHEY and CDR2 is SVGAGI. The J segment lost 7 bases and the V segment lost 0 bases, leaving 4 bases of the junction unmatched. The CDR3 extends over 15 amino acids. This CDR3 reads CASSYSSGSYNEQFF. The CDR3 region has the DNA TGTGCCAGCAGTTACTCTAGCGGGAGTTATAATGAGCAGTTCTTC.

This chain joins TRBV6-1 and TRBJ1-5, with 7 bases fitting TRBD1. CDR1 and CDR2 (germline): MNHNS, SASEGT. V shed 3 bases, J shed 7 bases, and the junction held 6 bases outside the gene matches. CDR3 length: 14 amino acids. CDR3 DNA: TGTGCCAGCAGTGAGAGGTCAGGGGGACAGCCCCAGCATTTT. Protein sequence: CASSERSGGQPQHF.

The rearrangement joins TRBV11-2 to TRBJ2-7; 7 bases agree with TRBD1. V dropped 5 bases and J dropped 3; count of bases not matched to a gene: 10. CDR1 and CDR2 (germline): SGHAT, FQNNGV. The CDR3 has 15 amino acids. DNA for the CDR3: TGTGCCAGCAGCGAGCCCAGGGACAGATACTACGAGCAGTACTTC. This translates into CASSEPRDRYYEQYF.

The CDR3 reads CASSLHIGGGDQPQHF. CDR3 DNA: TGTGCCAGCAGTCTCCACATTGGTGGGGGAGATCAGCCCCAGCATTTT. J is TRBJ1-5 and V is TRBV28, with a tentative D call TRBD1 (5 bases). The CDR3 spans 16 residues. V lost 5 bases and J 5 bases, leaving 19 bases between the germline ends. CDR1 and CDR2 from the germline V gene are MDHEN and SYDVKM.

Details on this clone: A read error may produce the germline difference seen at one junction end. The chain employs TRBV23-1 and TRBJ1-3, with D possibly matching TRBD1 (5 bases). TRBV23-1 qualifies as an ORF whose function is uncertain. This CDR3 contains 16 residues. CDR3 protein: CASSKSGESSGNTIYF. The CDR3, as DNA: TGCGCCAGCAGTAAATCGGGGGAATCCTCTGGAAACACCATATATTTT.

This clone appeared a single time. The rearrangement uses TRBV10-3 and TRBJ1-2; 10 bases fit TRBD1. The V gene's germline CDR1 is ENHRY and CDR2 SYGVKD. Trimming took 6 bases from V and 5 from J; bases not matched to a gene: 3. The CDR3 spans 13 residues. The CDR3 protein is CAIRRQGAYGYTF. DNA of the CDR3: TGTGCCATCAGACGACAGGGGGCTTATGGCTACACCTTC.

This CDR3 reads CATSRVQGGGVGTDTQYF. CDR3 DNA sequence: TGTGCCACCAGCAGAGTGCAAGGGGGAGGGGTCGGAACAGATACGCAGTATTTT. The chain employs TRBV15 and TRBJ2-3, with D perhaps matching TRBD2 (7 bases). Per germline, CDR1 LNHNV and CDR2 YYDKDF (reference sequence). V was pared by 1 base and J by 3 bases, with 20 bases between. The CDR3 covers 18 residues.

The chain is built from TRBV18 and TRBJ1-1; 10 bases fit TRBD1. The CDR3 spans 14 residues. V dropped 6 bases and J dropped 4; count of bases not matched to a gene: 5. The V gene's germline CDR1 is KGHSH and CDR2 LQKENI. CDR3 DNA sequence: TGTGCCAGCTCTCGAGGGACAGGGGCCACTGAAGCTTTCTTT. Translation: CASSRGTGATEAFF.

This clone was seen a few times. V and J are TRBV6-5 and TRBJ2-7; TRBD1 matches at 7 bases. The CDR3 extends over 12 amino acids. CDR1 is MNHEY and CDR2 is SVGAGI in the germline V gene. With V trimmed by 6 bases and J by 6 bases, 5 bases remained unmatched. The DNA for the CDR3 is TGTGCCAGCAGATCGAACAGGGGCGAGCAGTACTTC. Translated, it gives CASRSNRGEQYF.

CDR3 nucleotides: TGTGCCAGCAGCGTACCTGCAGGGGAAATCCACGAGCAGTACTTC. Amino acid sequence: CASSVPAGEIHEQYF. J is TRBJ2-7 and V is TRBV5-4, with a weak D call TRBD1 (6 bases). V gave up 4 bases and J gave up 5 bases, with 19 bases separating them. Germline V gives CDR1 SGHNT, CDR2 YYREEE (reference sequence). CDR3 length: 15 amino acids.

The chain combines TRBV6-6 with TRBJ1-1, with D unclear. Germline lookup yields CDR1 MNHNY and CDR2 SVGAGI (reference sequence). Trimming pared 5 bases from V and 0 bases from J, leaving 10 bases between. The CDR3 runs to 14 residues. The DNA for the CDR3 is TGTGCCAGCAGTCCCCAGACGGTGAACACTGAAGCTTTCTTT. This sequence encodes CASSPQTVNTEAFF.

The chain has TRBV7-9 and TRBJ1-1; D is undetermined. Trimming pared 10 bases from V and 0 bases from J, leaving 6 bases between. The CDR3 is made up of 11 amino acids. Germline CDR1 reads SEHNR; CDR2 reads FQNEAQ (reference sequence). The CDR3 coding sequence is TGTGCCACTTCGGTGAACACTGAAGCTTTCTTT. Protein product: CATSVNTEAFF.

The chain employs TRBV5-1 and TRBJ2-1; a possible D gene is TRBD2 (6 bases). CDR3 length equals 14 residues. The V and J ends lost 0 bases and 2 bases respectively, with 6 bases between them. The germline CDR1 and CDR2 sequences are SGHRS and YFSETQ. The CDR3 loop reads CASSLAGAYNEQFF. The DNA of the CDR3 is TGCGCCAGCAGCTTGGCGGGAGCCTACAATGAGCAGTTCTTC. The full variable domain, completed using reference TRBV5-1 and TRBJ2-1, is KAGVTQTPRYLIKTRGQQVTLSCSPISGHRSVSWYQQTPGQGLQFLFEYFSETQRNKGNFPGRFSGRQFSNSRSEMNVSTLELGDSALYLCASSLAGAYNEQFFGPGTRLTVL.

V is TRBV2 and J is TRBJ1-5; TRBD1 might be the D (6 bases). Germline-derived CDR1 and CDR2 are SNHLY and FYNNEI. This CDR3 region has 14 residues. The V end was cut by 8 bases, the J end by 6 bases, with 17 bases between. CDR3 protein: CASRTSGAAQPQHF. The CDR3 nucleotides are TGTGCCAGCCGGACATCGGGGGCCGCTCAGCCCCAGCATTTT.

The V call is TRBV7-2, the J call TRBJ2-7; D is ambiguous. There are 12 residues in the CDR3. Trimming took off 5 bases at V and 0 bases at J, with 5 bases between the two ends. CDR1 is SGHTA and CDR2 is FQGNSA in the germline V gene. The CDR3, as DNA: TGTGCCAGCAGCACCACCTCCTACGAGCAGTACTTC. Translation: CASSTTSYEQYF.

The chain links TRBV13 to TRBJ2-2, with 8 bases that match TRBD2. The junction had 7 bases not matched to a gene; V was cut back by 3 bases and J by 4 bases. The CDR3 consists of 16 residues. Looked up from germline, CDR1 is PRHDT and CDR2 is FYEKMQ (reference sequence). In nucleotides, the CDR3 is TGTGCCAGCAGCTTCCACAGCGGGAGTCTCACCGGGGAGCTGTTTTTT. This sequence encodes CASSFHSGSLTGELFF.

This chain links TRBV29-1 with TRBJ1-1, with D hard to call. Germline loops: CDR1 SQVTM, CDR2 ANQGSEA. This CDR3 comprises 12 residues. The germline V and J ends were trimmed by 7 bases and 4 bases, with 13 bases remaining between them. The CDR3 region has the DNA TGCAGCGCGGGAGGTCGGGGCACTGAAGCTTTCTTT. Amino acid sequence: CSAGGRGTEAFF.

CDR3 amino acids: CASSGTSALEGWTDTQYF. CDR3 DNA sequence: TGTGCCAGCTCAGGGACTAGCGCCCTGGAAGGTTGGACAGATACGCAGTATTTT. The chain is built from TRBV18 and TRBJ2-3; 10 positions match TRBD2. J gave up 3 bases and V 5 bases, and 14 bases lay outside the gene matches. CDR1 and CDR2 (germline): KGHSH, LQKENI. The length of the CDR3 is 18 residues.

The V gene is TRBV18, the J gene TRBJ1-2; D is possibly TRBD1 (5 bases). The V end was cut by 2 bases, the J end by 4 bases, with 11 bases between. Germline CDR1 KGHSH, CDR2 LQKENI. The CDR3 runs 14 residues. CDR3: CASSPSGRVYGYTF. The CDR3 DNA reads as TGTGCCAGCTCACCATCCGGCAGGGTCTATGGCTACACCTTC.

The genes are TRBV4-1 and TRBJ1-1, with 10 bases aligning to TRBD1. Germline trimming cut 5 bases from V and 1 base from J; bases unmatched to any gene: 7. This CDR3 has 16 amino acids. Germline V gene lookup returns CDR1 MGHRA and CDR2 YSYEKL. The CDR3 region has the DNA TGCGCCAGCAGCTTCCGGACAGGGGGTAAGAACACTGAAGCTTTCTTT. Its protein product is CASSFRTGGKNTEAFF.

This clone turned up a few times. V is TRBV11-2 and J is TRBJ2-2; D is possibly TRBD1 (5 bases). The CDR3 loop spans 16 amino acids. Germline loops: CDR1 SGHAT, CDR2 FQNNGV. The V end lost 4 bases, the J end lost 0 bases, and 12 bases lay between the germline ends. The chain's CDR3 is CASSSRTRSNTGELFF. CDR3 sequence (DNA): TGTGCCAGCAGCTCCAGGACACGTTCGAACACCGGGGAGCTGTTTTTT.

This clone was observed once. This chain connects TRBV19 to TRBJ1-1; unclear D gene. The germline CDR1 and CDR2 sequences are LNHDA and SQIVND (reference sequence). V lost 3 bases to trimming and J lost 1 base, with 6 bases between them. This CDR3 is 13 amino acids long. The CDR3 DNA is TGTGCCAGTAGTATTAACAGGAACACTGAAGCTTTCTTT. This gives the protein CASSINRNTEAFF. The full variable domain, rest sourced from reference TRBV19 and TRBJ1-1, is DGGITQSPKYLFRKEGQNVTLSCEQNLNHDAMYWYRQDPGQGLRLIYYSQIVNDFQKGDIAEGYSVSREKKESFPLTVTSAQKNPTAFYLCASSINRNTEAFFGQGTRLTVV.

The chain couples TRBV18 to TRBJ1-2; unclear D gene. Germline-derived CDR1 and CDR2 are KGHSH and LQKENI. Trimming cost V 0 bases and J 2 bases, with 13 bases left between them. The CDR3 spans 16 residues. CDR3 residues: CASSPPPPYPNYGYTF. The CDR3 DNA follows: TGTGCCAGCTCACCACCCCCACCGTACCCAAACTATGGCTACACCTTC.

This rearrangement joins TRBV12-5 to TRBJ2-1; 7 bases map to TRBD1. This CDR3 is built from 18 residues. With V trimmed by 5 bases and J by 0 bases, 13 bases remained unmatched. The germline gives CDR1 LGHNT, CDR2 FRNRAP. This CDR3 reads CASGTTYRDRGSYNEQFF. DNA for the CDR3: TGTGCTAGTGGTACGACTTACCGGGACAGAGGCTCCTACAATGAGCAGTTCTTC.

The CDR3 sequence is CATSSRKGQLTDNEQFF. The CDR3 DNA sequence: TGTGCCACCAGCAGCCGCAAAGGACAGCTGACGGACAATGAGCAGTTCTTC. V is TRBV15 and J is TRBJ2-1, with D possibly being TRBD1 (6 bases). The germline CDR1 and CDR2 sequences are LNHNV and YYDKDF (reference sequence). The CDR3 runs 17 residues. V gave up 3 bases and J gave up 5 bases, with 20 bases separating them.

The gene calls are TRBV27 and TRBJ1-1; D is possibly TRBD1 (5 bases). The CDR3 runs 13 residues. Trimming shortened V by 6 bases and J by 8 bases, and 16 bases separated the two germline ends. Germline assignment: CDR1 MNHEY and CDR2 SMNVEV (reference sequence). CDR3 protein: CASSHPGGEEAFF. In nucleotides, the CDR3 is TGTGCCAGCAGCCACCCTGGAGGGGAGGAAGCTTTCTTT.

The CDR3 DNA follows: TGTGCCATCGGGGACAGGAGCTCTGGGGCCAACGTCCTGACTTTC. The encoded protein is CAIGDRSSGANVLTF. The J gene is TRBJ2-6, the V gene TRBV10-3, with 8 bases that match TRBD1. The V and J ends lost 8 bases and 0 bases, in that order; junction bases with no gene match: 3. CDR3 size: 15 residues. Per germline, CDR1 ENHRY and CDR2 SYGVKD.